The sequence of this T cell receptor delta chain was determined in a study of γδ T cells in repeated Plasmodium falciparum infection. Study overall: Over about 610 days, donors received four mosquito-bite P. falciparum NF54 infections. Regarding the study as a whole: In Vdelta2-negative, largely Vdelta1+, gammadelta repertoires, repeated controlled infections appeared to drive clonal selection waves.

Trimming took off 2 bases at V and 0 bases at J, with 28 bases between the two ends. The germline gives CDR1 TSWWSYY, CDR2 QGS. The CDR3 spans 21 residues. In this sample, this clone turned up many times. Its antigen is not identified. Bulk repertoires came from Vgamma9/Vdelta2+ or Vdelta2-negative gammadelta T cells flow-sorted from PBMC. With CATT, TCRdb re-called clones from the multiplex PCR reads. In the table there are over 55,000 delta-chain clones, around 1.5% of which are singletons. This chain uses TRDV1 with TRDJ1; possible D gene TRDD3, 6 bases. Sequenced material: gamma-delta T cells from blood. The source is a pool of human donors (malaria-infected and uninfected, not separated). CDR3 bases: TGTGCTCTTGGGGAAATTTCCCGCTACTGGGCAACAGAGAGGGACACCGATAAACTCATCTTT. It encodes CALGEISRYWATERDTDKLIF.